The T cell receptor beta chain described here comes from a study of human T cells and chemical hapten exposure. About the study: Upper-back patch tests with 0.01% DPC were read at 6 days. Mainly, slight library volume differences in the pool made TCR yields vary. Study-level findings and limits: The number of TCRs above 1 in 1000 frequency did not change after DPC sensitization.

This clonotype has ten or more counts. Its antigen is undetermined. Time point: patch test 2, 6 weeks after DPC sensitization. Treatment here: therapeutic diphenylcyclopropenone sensitization with weekly scalp DPC. Blood collection took place prior to placing each patch test. TCRdb reprocessed the RACE reads with MiXCR, giving one entry per CDR3 protein. The sample records under 450,000 distinct CDR3 sequences, around 6% being singletons. There are 14 residues in the CDR3. Sequenced here: whole blood, sampled in connection with sensitization to the hapten diphenylcyclopropenone (DPC). This sequence joins TRBV21-1 and TRBJ1-2; the DNA was not compared with TRBD1, the D call given in the table. TRBV21-1 is shown as a pseudogene. This receptor was identified in a woman under 30 with alopecia areata. Some clones in this sample may be carry-over from other donors' samples. The CDR3 nucleotides are TGTGCCAGCAGCAAAGGAACCGGGACACTCGGCTACACCTTC. Its protein product is CASSKGTGTLGYTF.